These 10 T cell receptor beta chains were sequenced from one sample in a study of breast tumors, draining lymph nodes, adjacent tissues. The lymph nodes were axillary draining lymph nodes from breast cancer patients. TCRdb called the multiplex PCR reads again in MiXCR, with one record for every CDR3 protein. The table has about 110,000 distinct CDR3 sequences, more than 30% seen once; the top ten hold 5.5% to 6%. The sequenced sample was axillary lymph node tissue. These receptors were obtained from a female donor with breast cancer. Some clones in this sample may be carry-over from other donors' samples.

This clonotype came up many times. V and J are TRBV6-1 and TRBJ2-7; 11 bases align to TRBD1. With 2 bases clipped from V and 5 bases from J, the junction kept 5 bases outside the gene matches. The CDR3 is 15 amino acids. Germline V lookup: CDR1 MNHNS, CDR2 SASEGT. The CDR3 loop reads CASSEPGQGAHEQYF. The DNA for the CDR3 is TGTGCCAGCAGTGAACCCGGACAGGGGGCCCACGAGCAGTACTTC.

The CDR3 spells CSASATNEKLFF. In nucleotides, the CDR3 is TGCAGTGCTAGTGCAACTAATGAAAAACTGTTTTTT. V gene TRBV20-1 combines with J gene TRBJ1-4; D not certain. Germline-derived CDR1 and CDR2 are DFQATT and SNEGSKA (reference sequence). Trimming took off 3 bases at V and 0 bases at J, with 2 bases between the two ends. This CDR3 has 12 amino acids.

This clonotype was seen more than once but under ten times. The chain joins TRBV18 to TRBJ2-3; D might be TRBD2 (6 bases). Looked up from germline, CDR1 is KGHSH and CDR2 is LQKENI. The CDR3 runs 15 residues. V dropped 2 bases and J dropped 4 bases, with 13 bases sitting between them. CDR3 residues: CASSPGGFHADTQYF. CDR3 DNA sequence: TGTGCCAGCTCACCAGGGGGGTTTCACGCAGATACGCAGTATTTT.

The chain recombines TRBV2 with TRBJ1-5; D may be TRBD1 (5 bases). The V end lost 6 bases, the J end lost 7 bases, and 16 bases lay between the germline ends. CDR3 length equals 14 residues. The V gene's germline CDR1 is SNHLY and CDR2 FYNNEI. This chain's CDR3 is CASRSRGAGQPQHF. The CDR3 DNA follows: TGTGCCAGCAGATCACGTGGGGCAGGGCAGCCCCAGCATTTT. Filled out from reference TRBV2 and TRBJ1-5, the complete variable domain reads EPEVTQTPSHQVTQMGQEVILRCVPISNHLYFYWYRQILGQKVEFLVSFYNNEISEKSEIFDDQFSVERPDGSNFTLKIRSTKLEDSAMYFCASRSRGAGQPQHFGDGTRLSIL.

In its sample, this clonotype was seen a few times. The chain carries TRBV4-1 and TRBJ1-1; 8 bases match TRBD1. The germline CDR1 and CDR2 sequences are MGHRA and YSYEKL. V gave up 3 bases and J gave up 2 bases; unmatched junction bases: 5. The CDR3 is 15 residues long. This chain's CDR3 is CASSHLGQGNTEAFF. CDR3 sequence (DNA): TGCGCCAGCAGCCACTTAGGACAGGGAAACACTGAAGCTTTCTTT.

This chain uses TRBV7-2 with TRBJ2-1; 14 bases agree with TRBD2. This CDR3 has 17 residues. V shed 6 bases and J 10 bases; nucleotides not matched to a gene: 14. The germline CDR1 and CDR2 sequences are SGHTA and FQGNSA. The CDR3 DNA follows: TGTGCCAGCAGTTTCACCGGGACTAGCGGGGGCCTCTTAGAGCAGTTCTTC. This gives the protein CASSFTGTSGGLLEQFF. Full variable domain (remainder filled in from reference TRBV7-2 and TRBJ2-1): GAGVSQSPSNKVTEKGKDVELRCDPISGHTALYWYRQSLGQGLEFLIYFQGNSAPDKSGLPSDRFSAERTGGSVSTLTIQRTQQEDSAVYLCASSFTGTSGGLLEQFFGPGTRLTVL.

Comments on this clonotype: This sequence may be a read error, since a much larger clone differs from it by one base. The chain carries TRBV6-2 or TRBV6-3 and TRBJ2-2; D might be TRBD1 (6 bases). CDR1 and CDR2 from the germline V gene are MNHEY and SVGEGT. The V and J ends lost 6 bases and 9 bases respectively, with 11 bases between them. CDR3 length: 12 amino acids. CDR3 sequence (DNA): TGTGCCAGCAGCTGGGGGCACAGGGAGCTGTTTTTT. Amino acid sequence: CASSWGHRELFF.

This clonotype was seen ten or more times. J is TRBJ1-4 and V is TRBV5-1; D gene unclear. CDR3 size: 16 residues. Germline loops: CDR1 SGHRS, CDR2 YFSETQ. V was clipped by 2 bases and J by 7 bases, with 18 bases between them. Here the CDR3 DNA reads TGCGCCAGCAGCTTAACCCCGGTACGGGTGGGTGAAAAACTGTTTTTT. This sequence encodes CASSLTPVRVGEKLFF.

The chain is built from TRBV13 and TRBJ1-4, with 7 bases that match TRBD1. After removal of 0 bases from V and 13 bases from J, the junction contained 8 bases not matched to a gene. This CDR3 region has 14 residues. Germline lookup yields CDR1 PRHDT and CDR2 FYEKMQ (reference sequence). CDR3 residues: CASSLGDRVIILFF. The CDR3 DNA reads TGTGCCAGCAGCTTAGGAGACAGGGTGATTATACTGTTTTTT. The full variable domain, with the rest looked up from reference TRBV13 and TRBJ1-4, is AAGVIQSPRHLIKEKRETATLKCYPIPRHDTVYWYQQGPGQDPQFLISFYEKMQSDKGSIPDRFSAQQFSDYHSELNMSSLELGDSALYFCASSLGDRVIILFFGSGTQLSVL.

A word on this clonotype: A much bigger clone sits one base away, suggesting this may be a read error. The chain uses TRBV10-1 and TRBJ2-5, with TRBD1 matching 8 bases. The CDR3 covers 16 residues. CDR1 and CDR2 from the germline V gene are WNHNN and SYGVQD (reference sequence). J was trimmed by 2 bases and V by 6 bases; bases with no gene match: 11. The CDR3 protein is CASSPRTGNRQETQYF. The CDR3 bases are TGCGCCAGCAGCCCAAGGACAGGGAATAGGCAAGAGACCCAGTACTTC.